One sample yielded the 25 T cell receptor beta chains listed below, sequenced in a study of response to subunit inactivated influenza vaccine. One entry per CDR3 protein results from TCRdb running MiXCR on the RT-PCR reads. Here the sample spans over 650,000 distinct CDR3 sequences, about a fifth being singletons. Source: PBMCs from blood, taken roughly 5 days after vaccination. These receptors came from a man aged 50 to 59 who received an inactivated influenza vaccine.

This clonotype has just a few counts. The chain couples TRBV28 to TRBJ1-2, with a weak D call TRBD1 (5 bases). Trimming left V 6 bases short and J 4 bases short, with 21 bases between. Germline V CDR1 and CDR2: MDHEN, SYDVKM. CDR3 size: 16 residues. The CDR3 sequence: CASRRDRLSSFYGYTF. Written as DNA, the CDR3 is TGTGCCAGCAGGCGGGACCGATTAAGCTCTTTCTATGGCTACACCTTC.

The chain has TRBV6-5 and TRBJ2-3, with D possibly TRBD2 on 7 matching bases. Per the germline V gene, CDR1 is MNHEY and CDR2 is SVGAGI. Trimming removed 3 bases at V and 5 bases at J, with 15 bases between. The CDR3 sequence is 15 residues long. CDR3 sequence reads: CASSYKGGRGDTQYF. CDR3 sequence (DNA): TGTGCCAGCAGTTATAAGGGGGGGAGGGGAGATACGCAGTATTTT.

This clonotype has a handful of counts. In DNA form, the CDR3 reads TGCGCCAGCAGCTCTCAAGGACAGGGGGCAGATACGCAGTATTTT. Protein: CASSSQGQGADTQYF. The rearrangement uses TRBV5-1 and TRBJ2-3, with 10 bases aligning to TRBD1. Germline V lookup: CDR1 SGHRS, CDR2 YFSETQ. The V gene end was trimmed by 3 bases and the J gene end by 4 bases; junction bases not matched to a gene: 5. The length of the CDR3 is 15 residues.

This chain joins TRBV20-1 and TRBJ2-5; TRBD2 matches 12 bases. Germline V gene data show CDR1 as DFQATT and CDR2 as SNEGSKA (reference sequence). The CDR3 consists of 16 residues. Trimming removed 6 bases from V and 0 bases from J; junction bases left unmatched: 8. CDR3 sequence (DNA): TGCAGTGCGCATCCCAGACTAGCGGGGGACCAAGAGACCCAGTACTTC. This sequence encodes CSAHPRLAGDQETQYF.

The rearrangement uses TRBV29-1 and TRBJ2-7, with D possibly TRBD1 on 6 matching bases. Germline values: CDR1 SQVTM, CDR2 ANQGSEA. The CDR3 length is 13 residues. V was clipped by 4 bases and J by 2 bases, with 12 bases between them. The CDR3 nucleotides read TGCAGCGTTGTTCCAGGGGATACCTACGAGCAGTACTTC. Amino acids: CSVVPGDTYEQYF.

The sample holds a few counts of this clonotype. The rearrangement links TRBV20-1 to TRBJ2-7; D gene uncertain. CDR1 and CDR2 (germline): DFQATT, SNEGSKA (reference sequence). CDR3 length equals 12 residues. Between the trimmed V and J ends, which lost 5 bases and 6 bases, there was a span of 14 bases. The CDR3 DNA is TGCAGTGCTCGAGGCGGTGTGTTCGAGCAGTACTTC. It codes for CSARGGVFEQYF.

This clonotype has more than one count but fewer than ten. The gene calls are TRBV5-1 and TRBJ2-5, with TRBD2 identical over 9 bases. V was clipped by 5 bases and J by 0 bases; unmatched bases: 8. The germline V gene has CDR1 SGHRS and CDR2 YFSETQ. CDR3 length: 16 amino acids. CDR3 amino acids: CASRDLSGGHQETQYF. CDR3 nucleotide sequence: TGCGCCAGCAGGGACCTTAGCGGGGGCCACCAAGAGACCCAGTACTTC.

The V call is TRBV3-1, the J call TRBJ2-7; 7 bases fit TRBD2. The CDR3 contains 16 residues. Germline V gene lookup returns CDR1 LGHDT and CDR2 YNNKEL (reference sequence). The J segment lost 0 bases and the V segment lost 6 bases, leaving 11 bases of the junction unmatched. CDR3 coding DNA: TGTGCCAGCAGTTCTGTCGGGGGGTACAACTCCTACGAGCAGTACTTC. Translated: CASSSVGGYNSYEQYF.

CDR3 loop: CASTPVATEQYF. The CDR3 region has the DNA TGTGCCAGCACCCCCGTCGCAACCGAGCAGTACTTC. The chain combines TRBV7-9 with TRBJ2-7; D remains unclear. Trimming took off 7 bases at V and 6 bases at J, with 13 bases between the two ends. The CDR3 is made up of 12 amino acids. Per germline, CDR1 SEHNR and CDR2 FQNEAQ (reference sequence). The full variable domain, its missing parts supplied by reference TRBV7-9 and TRBJ2-7, is DTGVSQNPRHKITKRGQNVTFRCDPISEHNRLYWYRQTLGQGPEFLTYFQNEAQLEKSRLLSDRFSAERPKGSFSTLEIQRTEQGDSAMYLCASTPVATEQYFGPGTRLTVT.

This clonotype was seen at least ten times. The chain uses TRBV12-3 or TRBV12-4 and TRBJ2-7; D call uncertain. This CDR3 has 15 residues. Trimming pared 5 bases from V and 0 bases from J, leaving 14 bases between. DNA for the CDR3: TGTGCCAGCAGTGCCTTACTCGGAACCTCCTACGAGCAGTACTTC. It specifies CASSALLGTSYEQYF.

This clonotype was recorded many times. This rearrangement joins TRBV12-3 or TRBV12-4 to TRBJ2-3, with D maybe TRBD1 (6 bases). V lost 6 bases and J lost 2, with 15 bases in between. This CDR3 comprises 15 residues. The CDR3 DNA reads TGTGCCAGCAGACTCCCCGGACAGACCACAGATACGCAGTATTTT. This encodes CASRLPGQTTDTQYF.

The chain has TRBV3-1 and TRBJ2-2, with D possibly being TRBD2 (6 bases). The CDR3 consists of 16 residues. Trimming removed 5 bases at V and 0 bases at J, with 13 bases between. Germline V gene lookup returns CDR1 LGHDT and CDR2 YNNKEL (reference sequence). CDR3 DNA: TGTGCCAGCAGCGGGCCACCGGGGGCGAACACCGGGGAGCTGTTTTTT. Encoded protein: CASSGPPGANTGELFF.

This clonotype was counted many times. The CDR3 loop reads CASSSQREGGLDTQYF. The CDR3 DNA reads TGTGCCAGCAGCTCTCAGCGGGAGGGCGGCCTCGATACGCAGTATTTT. The genes are TRBV9 and TRBJ2-3; TRBD2 matches 10 bases. Losses at the gene ends were 4 bases for V and 6 bases for J; bases not matched to a gene: 11. This CDR3 has 16 amino acids. Germline CDR1 and CDR2: SGDLS and YYNGEE.

This chain uses TRBV20-1 with TRBJ2-7; 7 positions match TRBD1. V shed 0 bases and J 3 bases; nucleotides not matched to a gene: 2. This CDR3 is built from 13 residues. CDR1 and CDR2 from the germline V gene are DFQATT and SNEGSKA (reference sequence). The CDR3 protein is CSARERGLYEQYF. CDR3 coding DNA: TGCAGTGCTAGAGAGAGGGGGCTCTACGAGCAGTACTTC.

A few counts support this clonotype. CDR3 sequence: CASSDTGGAYRGSFF. The CDR3 DNA is TGTGCCAGCAGTGATACAGGGGGCGCCTATCGTGGGTCTTTCTTT. V is TRBV6-1 and J is TRBJ1-1, with 9 bases matching TRBD1. Germline V gene lookup returns CDR1 MNHNS and CDR2 SASEGT. The CDR3 covers 15 residues. With 3 bases clipped from V and 12 bases from J, the junction kept 14 bases outside the gene matches.

This clonotype has a handful of counts. V gene TRBV4-3 combines with J gene TRBJ2-7, with D unresolved. The V gene's germline CDR1 is LGHNA and CDR2 YSLEER. There are 14 residues in the CDR3. V lost 0 bases and J lost 2, with 8 bases in between. As DNA, the CDR3 is TGCGCCAGCAGCCAAGAACCTCGGACCTACGAGCAGTACTTC. Protein: CASSQEPRTYEQYF.

Written as DNA, the CDR3 is TGTGCCAGCAGTTACTCCAATTCGGACCGCTGGCGGTCACCCCTCCACTTT. It is translated as CASSYSNSDRWRSPLHF. This chain joins TRBV6-5 and TRBJ1-6, with D uncertain. Germline loops: CDR1 MNHEY, CDR2 SVGAGI. V was trimmed by 0 bases and J by 10 bases, leaving 19 bases between them. The CDR3 runs to 17 residues.

Only a few counts were recorded for this clonotype. The V and J genes are TRBV12-3 or TRBV12-4 and TRBJ1-2, with 7 bases that match TRBD1. J gave up 4 bases and V 5 bases, and 10 bases lay outside the gene matches. The CDR3 has 15 residues. The CDR3 nucleotides are TGTGCCAGCAGTCCGCGCGGAGACAGGGTCTATGGCTACACCTTC. Amino acids: CASSPRGDRVYGYTF.

There are many counts of this clonotype. The J gene is TRBJ2-2, the V gene TRBV4-2; 10 bases are a match to TRBD2. V shed 0 bases, J shed 7 bases, and the junction held 5 bases outside the gene matches. This CDR3 is built from 16 residues. Germline loops: CDR1 LGHNA, CDR2 YNFKEQ. The CDR3 bases are TGTGCCAGCAGCCAAGATGCACTAGCGGGGAGCGGGGAGCTGTTTTTT. The encoded protein is CASSQDALAGSGELFF.

The J gene is TRBJ2-7, the V gene TRBV20-1, with TRBD2 matching over 9 bases. The CDR3 spans 15 residues. Germline V CDR1 and CDR2: DFQATT, SNEGSKA (reference sequence). The ends lost 3 bases at V and 3 bases at J; junction bases unmatched: 9. The CDR3 protein is CSASPRTSVNYEQYF. DNA of the CDR3: TGCAGTGCTAGTCCTCGGACTAGCGTAAACTACGAGCAGTACTTC.

Many counts were recorded for this clonotype. The rearrangement joins TRBV29-1 to TRBJ2-7; TRBD2 is a possible D gene (7 bases). Germline V gene data show CDR1 as SQVTM and CDR2 as ANQGSEA. The CDR3 is 14 residues long. The germline V and J ends were trimmed by 3 bases and 3 bases, with 15 bases remaining between them. CDR3 residues: CSVELRGRDYEQYF. As DNA, the CDR3 is TGCAGCGTTGAGTTGAGGGGGAGGGACTACGAGCAGTACTTC.

CDR3 in amino acids: CSAVRGLAVTSTDTQYF. In nucleotides, the CDR3 is TGCAGTGCCGTTAGGGGACTAGCGGTGACTAGCACAGATACGCAGTATTTT. The chain has TRBV20-1 and TRBJ2-3, with TRBD2 matching 11 bases. V was clipped by 6 bases and J by 0 bases; unmatched bases: 11. Germline loops: CDR1 DFQATT, CDR2 SNEGSKA (reference sequence). The CDR3 runs to 17 residues.

The chain uses TRBV29-1 and TRBJ2-1, with D unclear. The V end lost 4 bases, the J end lost 5 bases, and 12 bases lay between the germline ends. This CDR3 is 13 amino acids long. CDR1 and CDR2 from the germline V gene are SQVTM and ANQGSEA. The CDR3 here is CSVVEWDNNEQFF. CDR3 coding DNA: TGCAGCGTTGTGGAGTGGGATAACAATGAGCAGTTCTTC.

CDR3 region: CASGFQGRGFF. The CDR3 region has the DNA TGTGCCAGCGGTTTCCAGGGACGGGGGTTCTTC. The gene calls are TRBV6-6 and TRBJ2-1, with D perhaps matching TRBD1 or TRBD2 (5 bases each). Germline V gene data show CDR1 as MNHNY and CDR2 as SVGAGI (reference sequence). Trimming stripped 8 bases from V and 15 bases from J, with 17 bases between. The CDR3 is 11 residues long.

This clonotype was counted a few times. V gene TRBV27 combines with J gene TRBJ2-3; 8 bases map to TRBD2. Looked up from germline, CDR1 is MNHEY and CDR2 is SMNVEV (reference sequence). The trim removed 1 base at V and 6 bases at J, leaving 9 bases unmatched. The CDR3 totals 16 residues. The CDR3 is CASSLYSGGLGDTQYF. As DNA, the CDR3 is TGTGCCAGCAGTTTATATTCGGGAGGGCTAGGGGATACGCAGTATTTT.